This record concerns one TCR beta chain sequence. Its antigen remains unknown. The data derive from a study of T cell responses to AZD1222 COVID-19 vaccine. General study points: Spike-specific TCRs gained breadth and depth after people received two AZD1222 doses. Just a handful of AZD1222 recipients were seropositive at baseline. It should be noted that donors were predominantly white British and more often female, and clonal diversity was possibly underestimated. Sampling that yielded the repertoires occurred only after the peak T cell response.

Generated by immunoSEQ multiplex PCR, the TCRdb table keeps only in-frame clones and is missing some. The table records roughly 120,000 clones, about 90% of them present only once. The CDR3 is 13 residues long. CDR1 and CDR2 (germline): SGHRS, YFSETQ. V lost 4 bases, J lost 15 bases, and 6 bases stayed unmatched. The chain couples TRBV5-1 to TRBJ2-1, with 14 bases lining up with TRBD2. This specimen consisted of peripheral blood, obtained 28 days after the second AZD1222 dose. The sequence derives from an adult who received the AZD1222 COVID-19 vaccine. This CDR3 reads CASSTGLAGVLFF. The CDR3 DNA reads as TGCGCCAGCAGCACGGGACTAGCGGGAGTTCTGTTCTTC.